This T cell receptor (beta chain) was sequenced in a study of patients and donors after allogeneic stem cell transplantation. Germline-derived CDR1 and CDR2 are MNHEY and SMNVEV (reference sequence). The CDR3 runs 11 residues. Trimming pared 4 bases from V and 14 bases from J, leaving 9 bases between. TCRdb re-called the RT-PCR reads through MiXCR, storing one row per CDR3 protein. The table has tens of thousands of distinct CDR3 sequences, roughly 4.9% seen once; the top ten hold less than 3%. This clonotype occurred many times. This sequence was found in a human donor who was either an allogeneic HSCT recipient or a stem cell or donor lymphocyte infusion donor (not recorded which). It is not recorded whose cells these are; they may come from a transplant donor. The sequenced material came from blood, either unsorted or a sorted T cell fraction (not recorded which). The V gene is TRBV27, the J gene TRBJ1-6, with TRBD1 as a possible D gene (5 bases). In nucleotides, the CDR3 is TGTGCCAGCAGTTCAGGGCCCGCCCTCCACTTT. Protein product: CASSSGPALHF.